The 17 T cell receptor beta chains below were found in one sample sequenced in a study of cytomegalovirus exposure and HLA in healthy donors. The repertoire was sequenced with immunoSEQ multiplex PCR; TCRdb's copy has only in-frame clones and lacks some. The table includes about 150,000 clones, about 89% detected once. The sequencing input was PBMCs. These receptors were taken from a woman between 18 and 30 years old in good health and CMV-seropositive.

This chain connects TRBV28 to TRBJ1-1; tentative D call: TRBD1 (5 bases). This CDR3 is built from 15 residues. The germline V gene encodes CDR1 MDHEN and CDR2 SYDVKM. V was shortened by 5 bases and J by 5 bases, with 18 bases between the two germline ends. The CDR3 DNA follows: TGTGCCAGCAGTCCTACGGTGGGGGGGTTAACTGAAGCTTTCTTT. Its protein product is CASSPTVGGLTEAFF.

In this sample, this clone turned up once. This chain uses TRBV15 with TRBJ2-5; TRBD2 matches at 7 bases. Germline values: CDR1 LNHNV, CDR2 YYDKDF (reference sequence). The ends lost 3 bases at V and 5 bases at J; junction bases unmatched: 12. This CDR3 contains 16 residues. The chain's CDR3 is CATSSLLAGEGETQYF. In DNA form, the CDR3 reads TGTGCCACCAGCAGCCTATTGGCGGGGGAAGGGGAGACCCAGTACTTC.

DNA of the CDR3: TGTGCTAGTGGTTTGACCGAGGCCTATGGCTACACCTTC. Amino acid sequence: CASGLTEAYGYTF. The chain recombines TRBV12-5 with TRBJ1-2; D is undetermined. CDR1 and CDR2 (germline): LGHNT, FRNRAP. This CDR3 is built from 13 residues. The V gene lost 2 bases and the J gene lost 4 bases, with 8 bases spanning the gap.

The chain uses TRBV19 and TRBJ2-1; 7 nucleotides match TRBD1. After removal of 3 bases from V and 3 bases from J, the junction contained 8 bases not matched to a gene. This CDR3 is 16 amino acids long. CDR1 is LNHDA, CDR2 SQIVND, per germline (reference sequence). CDR3 sequence reads: CASSIFGTEVYNEQFF. The CDR3 DNA reads TGTGCCAGTAGTATCTTCGGGACAGAGGTCTACAATGAGCAGTTCTTC.

The rearrangement links TRBV5-4 to TRBJ1-1, with D possibly TRBD1 on 6 matching bases. CDR3 length equals 15 residues. V was trimmed by 0 bases and J by 2 bases, leaving 11 bases between them. The germline V gene encodes CDR1 SGHNT and CDR2 YYREEE (reference sequence). The chain's CDR3 is CASSLEGRGNTEAFF. CDR3 DNA: TGTGCCAGCAGCTTGGAAGGCAGGGGAAACACTGAAGCTTTCTTT.

The genes are TRBV12-5 and TRBJ2-1; possible D gene TRBD1, 6 bases. The CDR3 sequence is 15 residues long. CDR1 LGHNT and CDR2 FRNRAP come from the germline V gene. Trimming removed 6 bases at V and 4 bases at J, with 16 bases between. CDR3 bases: TGTGCTAGTGGGGGTGGACAGACCTATTACAATGAGCAGTTCTTC. Its protein product is CASGGGQTYYNEQFF. Based on the CDR3 plus reference TRBV12-5 and TRBJ2-1, the full variable domain is DARVTQTPRHKVTEMGQEVTMRCQPILGHNTVFWYRQTMMQGLELLAYFRNRAPLDDSGMPKDRFSAEMPDATLATLKIQPSEPRDSAVYFCASGGGQTYYNEQFFGPGTRLTVL.

The chain joins TRBV4-1 to TRBJ1-5; possibly TRBD1 for D (6 bases). The CDR3 loop spans 15 amino acids. V lost 1 base, J lost 4 bases, and 11 bases lay in between. Per the germline V gene, CDR1 is MGHRA and CDR2 is YSYEKL. CDR3 in amino acids: CASSQGGGANQPQHF. CDR3 nucleotides: TGCGCCAGCAGCCAAGGTGGGGGGGCGAATCAGCCCCAGCATTTT.

This chain connects TRBV11-2 to TRBJ2-7, with a possible D match to TRBD2 (6 bases). The germline V gene encodes CDR1 SGHAT and CDR2 FQNNGV. Trimming removed 1 base at V and 1 base at J, with 8 bases between. CDR3 length: 14 amino acids. The CDR3 spells CASSLAGLSYEQYF. The CDR3, as DNA: TGTGCCAGCAGCTTAGCGGGACTTTCCTACGAGCAGTACTTC. Filled out from reference TRBV11-2 and TRBJ2-7, the complete variable domain reads EAGVAQSPRYKIIEKRQSVAFWCNPISGHATLYWYQQILGQGPKLLIQFQNNGVVDDSQLPKDRFSAERLKGVDSTLKIQPAKLEDSAVYLCASSLAGLSYEQYFGPGTRLTVT.

The chain employs TRBV4-3 and TRBJ2-7; D not resolved. Looked up from germline, CDR1 is LGHNA and CDR2 is YSLEER. With 0 bases removed from V and 0 bases from J, the gap between germline ends came to 15 bases. This CDR3 spans 17 amino acids. The CDR3: CASSQDQVVSHSYEQYF. The CDR3 DNA is TGCGCCAGCAGCCAAGATCAGGTTGTCTCCCACTCCTACGAGCAGTACTTC.

The V gene is TRBV19, the J gene TRBJ2-7; D may be TRBD1 (5 bases). V was clipped by 4 bases and J by 0 bases, with 13 bases between them. In germline, CDR1 is LNHDA, CDR2 SQIVND (reference sequence). The CDR3 sequence is 15 residues long. The DNA of the CDR3 is TGTGCCAGTAGTAGATACACAGGAACCTCCTACGAGCAGTACTTC. Residues: CASSRYTGTSYEQYF.

The chain links TRBV29-1 to TRBJ2-7; D perhaps matches TRBD1 (5 bases). Trimming pared 0 bases from V and 2 bases from J, leaving 14 bases between. CDR3 length: 15 residues. CDR1 is SQVTM and CDR2 is ANQGSEA in the germline V gene. The CDR3 is CSVEDGKQAAYEQYF. DNA of the CDR3: TGCAGCGTTGAAGATGGGAAACAGGCCGCCTACGAGCAGTACTTC.

The rearrangement joins TRBV2 to TRBJ1-5, with 7 bases identical to TRBD1. This CDR3 contains 16 residues. Germline V gives CDR1 SNHLY, CDR2 FYNNEI. J was trimmed by 0 bases and V by 5 bases; bases with no gene match: 7. For the CDR3, the DNA is TGTGCCAGCAGTAGCCCACAGGGGTATAGCAATCAGCCCCAGCATTTT. Translated, it gives CASSSPQGYSNQPQHF.

V usage is TRBV28 and J usage is TRBJ2-7; TRBD1 is a possible D gene (6 bases). The ends were cut back, 8 bases at V and 0 bases at J, with 20 bases in the middle. Per germline, CDR1 MDHEN and CDR2 SYDVKM. This CDR3 is 16 amino acids long. The CDR3 bases are TGTGCCAGCGGCTCACAGGGCGGGTACGGCTCCTACGAGCAGTACTTC. Encoded protein: CASGSQGGYGSYEQYF.

This clone was counted once. The CDR3 region has the DNA TGTGCTGGACAGGCGAATAGCAATCAGCCCCAGCATTTT. Translated, it gives CAGQANSNQPQHF. The gene calls are TRBV30 and TRBJ1-5; 7 bases fit TRBD1. Germline CDR1 and CDR2: GTSNPN and SVGIG (reference sequence). The CDR3 spans 13 residues.

This clone was seen just once. This chain connects TRBV19 to TRBJ2-1, with 11 bases aligning to TRBD2. The CDR3 has 18 residues. Trimming took 5 bases from V and 0 from J; bases not matched to a gene: 9. The germline V gene encodes CDR1 LNHDA and CDR2 SQIVND (reference sequence). CDR3 protein: CASSSSGRIPSSYNEQFF. The CDR3 coding sequence is TGTGCCAGTAGTTCTAGCGGGAGGATCCCGAGCTCCTACAATGAGCAGTTCTTC.

Only a few counts were recorded for this clone. The V call is TRBV5-5, the J call TRBJ2-1, with 7 positions matching TRBD1. The germline V gene has CDR1 SGHKS and CDR2 YYEKEE (reference sequence). Trimming removed 3 bases from V and 0 bases from J; junction bases left unmatched: 6. This CDR3 is 16 amino acids long. The CDR3 region has the DNA TGTGCCAGCAGCTCTAGGGGGCAAAGCTCCTACAATGAGCAGTTCTTC. This encodes CASSSRGQSSYNEQFF.

This sequence joins TRBV27 and TRBJ2-1; no definite D call. CDR1 is MNHEY and CDR2 is SMNVEV in the germline V gene (reference sequence). The CDR3 contains 16 residues. Trimming cost V 4 bases and J 6 bases, with 19 bases left between them. The CDR3 bases are TGTGCCAGCAGTTCCGATGAATACACCCCCCGCAATGAGCAGTTCTTC. Amino acids: CASSSDEYTPRNEQFF.